Listed below are T cell receptor beta chains from one sample, sequenced in a study of T cell changes during pregnancy in multiple sclerosis. TCRdb's table, derived via immunoSEQ multiplex PCR, lists solely in-frame clones and lacks some. The sample lists tens of thousands of clones, around nine tenths seen once, with approximately 1.5% in the top ten. The source material was peripheral blood, sampled in the third trimester of pregnancy. These receptors all come from a female donor in good health, enrolled as a control in a pregnancy study. Each CDR3 is given with its conserved first and last residue. Fields, in order: V gene, D gene, clone size, J gene, CDR3 protein, CDR3 DNA. A D gene is named only where the DNA matches it firmly. A clone size is listed for some rows: how often the clone was seen (once, few, many), or a class if it is expanded.

TRBV4-2	NA	NA	TRBJ1-1	CASSQGAAGLNTEAFF	TGTGCCAGCAGCCAAGGCGCAGCGGGGCTGAACACTGAAGCTTTCTTT
TRBV5-4	NA	few	TRBJ1-1	CASLLIDQGNTEAFF	TGTGCCAGCCTGTTGATCGATCAGGGGAACACTGAAGCTTTCTTT
TRBV19	TRBD2	NA	TRBJ2-1	CASSRTSGGAYEQFF	TGTGCCAGTAGTCGGACTAGCGGGGGGGCCTATGAGCAGTTCTTC
TRBV6-5	TRBD1	NA	TRBJ1-2	CASRPTGGGGYTF	TGTGCCAGCAGGCCCACAGGGGGAGGGGGCTACACCTTC
TRBV13	TRBD2	NA	TRBJ2-1	CASSERGPGGGEQFF	TGTGCCAGCAGCGAGAGGGGACCGGGGGGGGGTGAGCAGTTCTTC
TRBV5-4	TRBD1	few	TRBJ1-4	CAVRGLNEKLFF	TGTGCCGTAAGGGGGCTGAATGAAAAACTGTTTTTT
TRBV11-1	NA	NA	TRBJ2-2	CASSLKSNTGELFF	TGTGCCAGCAGCTTAAAATCTAACACCGGGGAGCTGTTTTTT
TRBV9	TRBD2	NA	TRBJ2-2	CASSVVGGGSTGELFF	TGTGCCAGCAGCGTGGTCGGGGGGGGCAGCACCGGGGAGCTGTTTTTT
TRBV5-1	TRBD2	NA	TRBJ2-7	CASSLDGTSPYEQYF	TGCGCCAGCAGCTTGGACGGGACTAGCCCATACGAGCAGTACTTC
TRBV29-1	TRBD1	NA	TRBJ2-7	CSAGQGGTYEQYF	TGCAGCGCCGGACAGGGGGGAACCTACGAGCAGTACTTC
TRBV30	TRBD1	NA	TRBJ1-2	CAWATGGGGHYGYTF	TGTGCCTGGGCTACGGGAGGGGGCGGCCACTATGGCTACACCTTC
TRBV6-1	TRBD1	NA	TRBJ1-2	CASSEGDRGLLNYGYTF	TGTGCCAGCAGTGAAGGGGACAGGGGCCTTTTAAACTATGGCTACACCTTC
TRBV6-5	NA	NA	TRBJ1-3	CASSYSGRQGNTIYF	TGTGCCAGCAGTTACTCCGGCAGACAGGGAAACACCATATATTTT
TRBV4-2	NA	NA	TRBJ1-1	CASSQEGRGNTEAFF	TGTGCCAGCAGCCAAGAGGGGCGGGGGAACACTGAAGCTTTCTTT
TRBV9	NA	NA	TRBJ2-3	CASSALGQNTDTQYF	TGTGCCAGCAGCGCCCTCGGACAGAACACAGATACGCAGTATTTT
TRBV28	NA	NA	TRBJ1-6	CASSFRVGALDSPLHF	TGTGCCAGCAGTTTTCGTGTGGGGGCACTAGATTCACCCCTCCACTTT
TRBV6-5	TRBD1	NA	TRBJ1-1	CASRRDRGQTEAFF	TGTGCCAGCAGACGGGACAGGGGGCAAACTGAAGCTTTCTTT
TRBV13	TRBD1	NA	TRBJ1-2	CASSSPGQGNYGYTF	TGTGCCAGCAGCTCTCCGGGACAGGGGAACTATGGCTACACCTTC
TRBV5-1	TRBD1	NA	TRBJ2-7	CASSSSTGKYEQYF	TGCGCCAGCAGCTCCTCGACAGGGAAGTACGAGCAGTACTTC